The clone carrying this TCR beta chain was observed a few times. These data come from a study of T-cell reconstitution after alpha-beta-depleted transplantation in children. The TCRbeta library was prepared with unique molecular identifiers. TCRdb processed the PCR reads anew with MiXCR; each CDR3 protein has one entry. The sample lists a few hundred thousand distinct CDR3 sequences, roughly 10% occurring once. This specimen was PBMCs from the stem cell graft donor, taken from the stem cell graft. The clonotype comes from a human donor who donated a stem cell graft to a child with acute lymphoblastic leukemia.

The CDR3 DNA sequence: TGTGCCAGCAGCTTATCGGGGTCGTGGCAGTACTTC. Translation: CASSLSGSWQYF. This chain uses TRBV7-9 with TRBJ2-7, with D perhaps matching TRBD2 (5 bases). CDR1 and CDR2 (germline): SEHNR, FQNEAQ (reference sequence). V lost 2 bases to trimming and J lost 9 bases, with 11 bases between them. This CDR3 spans 12 amino acids.